Sequencing of this T cell receptor beta chain was carried out in a study of blood T cell repertoires in COVID-19. Study-level background: The study drew acute and convalescent COVID-19 samples from the United States, Italy and Spain.

Sequenced by immunoSEQ multiplex PCR; TCRdb stores in-frame clones only, minus some. The table includes more than 85,000 clones, about 78% detected once. CDR3 length equals 14 residues. Germline lookup yields CDR1 MNHEY and CDR2 SMNVEV (reference sequence). V shed 8 bases and J shed 3 bases, with 16 bases lying between them. Material for sequencing was peripheral blood. The receptor was derived from a man aged 55 to 69 with active or convalescent COVID-19. The chain links TRBV27 to TRBJ1-1; TRBD1 might be the D (5 bases). CDR3 in DNA: TGTGCCAGCTCCTGGGGGGTTCGGGACACTGAAGCTTTCTTT. The encoded protein is CASSWGVRDTEAFF.